Shown below are 13 T cell receptor beta chains from a single sample sequenced in a study of Graves' ophthalmopathy and Graves' hyperthyroidism. CDR3 regions of TCR beta were amplified from RNA transcripts. RT-PCR in the first round used HTBI primers; a second-round multiplex PCR followed. Each CDR3 protein is one row after TCRdb ran MiXCR on the multiplex PCR reads. The sample lists 300,000 to 350,000 distinct CDR3 sequences, roughly 15% seen once, with about 12% in the top ten. Sequencing was carried out using peripheral blood. The receptors were sampled from an adult man with Graves' ophthalmopathy.

This clonotype has ten or more counts. The V gene is TRBV11-1, the J gene TRBJ1-2, with D possibly TRBD1 on 5 matching bases. The CDR3 contains 16 residues. V lost 2 bases to trimming and J lost 1 base, with 14 bases between them. Germline V gene lookup returns CDR1 SGHAT and CDR2 FQDESV (reference sequence). CDR3 in amino acids: CASSLMRGGLNYGYTF. The CDR3 DNA is TGTGCCAGCAGCTTAATGCGGGGCGGTCTTAACTATGGCTACACCTTC.

This clonotype was detected many times. The genes are TRBV30 and TRBJ1-5, with 10 bases matching TRBD1. V gave up 0 bases and J gave up 2 bases; unmatched junction bases: 1. This CDR3 has 15 residues. The germline gives CDR1 GTSNPN, CDR2 SVGIG (reference sequence). The CDR3 DNA reads as TGTGCCTGGAGTGTGACAGGGGGCGGCAATCAGCCCCAGCATTTT. Its protein is CAWSVTGGGNQPQHF. Complete variable domain (other parts from reference TRBV30 and TRBJ1-5): SQTIHQWPATLVQPVGSPLSLECTVEGTSNPNLYWYRQAAGRGLQLLFYSVGIGQISSEVPQNLSASRPQDRQFILSSKKLLLSDSGFYLCAWSVTGGGNQPQHFGDGTRLSIL.

This clonotype occurred many times. The genes are TRBV5-1 and TRBJ1-1; TRBD1 aligns across 7 bases. The CDR3 loop spans 15 amino acids. Trimming removed 0 bases from V and 1 base from J; junction bases left unmatched: 3. The germline CDR1 and CDR2 sequences are SGHRS and YFSETQ. The CDR3 sequence is CASSLAPGGNTEAFF. CDR3 DNA: TGCGCCAGCAGCTTGGCCCCAGGGGGGAACACTGAAGCTTTCTTT.

The table lists this clonotype with many counts. V and J are TRBV10-2 and TRBJ1-1, with 8 bases lining up with TRBD1. Germline trimming cut 3 bases from V and 4 bases from J; bases unmatched to any gene: 4. The CDR3 spans 14 residues. Germline assignment: CDR1 WSHSY and CDR2 SAAADI. The CDR3 DNA follows: TGCGCCAGCAGTGACAGGGGGCTTAGCACTGAAGCTTTCTTT. It encodes CASSDRGLSTEAFF.

This clonotype was seen repeatedly, ten times or more. The gene calls are TRBV5-1 and TRBJ1-1; D remains unclear. The CDR3 is 14 residues long. The germline V gene encodes CDR1 SGHRS and CDR2 YFSETQ. Trimming removed 2 bases at V and 3 bases at J, with 11 bases between. The CDR3 DNA reads as TGCGCCAGCAGCTTTACTCCCGGGGACACTGAAGCTTTCTTT. Amino acids: CASSFTPGDTEAFF.

Many counts were recorded for this clonotype. The chain employs TRBV7-2 and TRBJ1-1, with D uncertain. Trimming took off 2 bases at V and 2 bases at J, with 12 bases between the two ends. The CDR3 loop spans 15 amino acids. Germline V gene sequence: CDR1 SGHTA, CDR2 FQGNSA. The CDR3 bases are TGTGCCAGCAGCTTATTGGTAGTAATCAACACTGAAGCTTTCTTT. Its protein product is CASSLLVVINTEAFF. Using reference TRBV7-2 and TRBJ1-1 for the parts outside the CDR3, the full variable domain is GAGVSQSPSNKVTEKGKDVELRCDPISGHTALYWYRQSLGQGLEFLIYFQGNSAPDKSGLPSDRFSAERTGGSVSTLTIQRTQQEDSAVYLCASSLLVVINTEAFFGQGTRLTVV.

This clonotype was counted ten times or more. The chain employs TRBV6-5 and TRBJ1-6; D gene ambiguous. The CDR3 consists of 14 residues. The ends were cut back, 2 bases at V and 9 bases at J, with 11 bases in the middle. Germline lookup yields CDR1 MNHEY and CDR2 SVGAGI. CDR3 in DNA: TGTGCCAGCAGTTACGTGGGGATGAGTTCACCCCTCCACTTT. Protein sequence: CASSYVGMSSPLHF.

This clonotype was recorded many times. The V gene is TRBV5-1, the J gene TRBJ1-6, with 7 bases identical to TRBD1. The CDR3 covers 14 residues. V lost 4 bases and J lost 8; bases outside the gene matches: 6. CDR1 is SGHRS, CDR2 YFSETQ, per germline. This CDR3 reads CASSMTGFHSPLHF. The CDR3 DNA is TGCGCCAGCAGCATGACAGGGTTCCATTCACCCCTCCACTTT.

This clonotype has a count of ten or more. The chain uses TRBV6-1 and TRBJ2-7; TRBD1 matches 9 bases. This CDR3 contains 14 residues. J lost 5 bases, V lost 6 bases, and 8 bases had no gene match. From germline, CDR1 is MNHNS and CDR2 SASEGT. The CDR3 protein is CASSRTGEYHEQYF. The CDR3 nucleotides read TGTGCCAGCAGCAGGACAGGGGAATATCACGAGCAGTACTTC.

This clonotype was counted many times. CDR3 amino acids: CSAPGTSVYEQYF. CDR3 DNA sequence: TGCAGTGCTCCGGGGACTAGCGTCTACGAGCAGTACTTC. The chain combines TRBV20-1 with TRBJ2-7; 10 nucleotides match TRBD2. J was trimmed by 3 bases and V by 5 bases; bases with no gene match: 4. Germline CDR1 is DFQATT and CDR2 is SNEGSKA (reference sequence). The CDR3 length is 13 residues.

This clonotype showed up many times. The gene calls are TRBV30 and TRBJ2-5; TRBD2 matches 7 bases. Per the germline V gene, CDR1 is GTSNPN and CDR2 is SVGIG (reference sequence). The CDR3 loop spans 13 amino acids. V lost 0 bases and J lost 5; bases outside the gene matches: 3. Here the CDR3 DNA reads TGTGCCTGGAGTGTAGATAGCGGGGAGACCCAGTACTTC. Translation: CAWSVDSGETQYF.

This clonotype showed up many times. This chain uses TRBV2 with TRBJ2-7; 7 bases line up with TRBD1. Trimming cost V 6 bases and J 2 bases; bases outside gene matches: 10. The CDR3 is 15 amino acids. Germline V gene data show CDR1 as SNHLY and CDR2 as FYNNEI. DNA of the CDR3: TGTGCCAGCAGGTTTGACAGGGAGAAACCCTACGAGCAGTACTTC. Its protein is CASRFDREKPYEQYF.

The chain combines TRBV12-3 or TRBV12-4 with TRBJ1-6, with D possibly TRBD1 on 6 matching bases. The CDR3 runs 14 residues. V shed 7 bases and J shed 5 bases, with 12 bases lying between them. DNA of the CDR3: TGTGCCAGCACCGCGACAGGAGATAATTCACCCCTCCACTTT. This codes for CASTATGDNSPLHF.